This record concerns one T cell receptor beta chain sequence. Normal lung was sampled as far from the tumour as possible, at least 3 cm. This sample is drawn from a study of immune cell composition in non-small cell lung cancer. TCRdb's table, derived via immunoSEQ multiplex PCR, lists solely in-frame clones and lacks some. The sample yields around 6,400 clones, roughly nine tenths seen once. Trimming cost V 0 bases and J 8 bases, with 18 bases left between them. In germline, CDR1 is SGDLS, CDR2 YYNGEE. CDR3 length equals 16 residues. The chain combines TRBV9 with TRBJ2-1; TRBD2 is a possible D gene (6 bases). The sample comprised non-adjacent lung tissue. The TCR sequence derives from a human donor with non-small cell lung cancer. The CDR3 DNA sequence: TGTGCCAGCAGCGTAGGCGGAGGGTTTGGGCGGGATGAGCAGTTCTTC. Its translation: CASSVGGGFGRDEQFF.